The TCR beta chain under discussion was sequenced for a study of T cell responses to AZD1222 COVID-19 vaccine. Findings and limits, study-wide: Seropositive AZD1222 recipients at baseline numbered only five or six. The study reported that nearly half of spike-specific TCRs target unmutated variant regions.

Here immunoSEQ multiplex PCR was the method, and the copy in TCRdb shows in-frame clones only, minus some. The table records 130,000 or so clones, around 84% of them present only once. CDR3 length equals 14 residues. The V gene's germline CDR1 is ENHRY and CDR2 SYGVKD. V lost 4 bases, J lost 1 base, and 8 bases lay in between. On this clone itself: Its antigen is unidentified.

This chain joins TRBV10-3 and TRBJ1-3, with D possibly TRBD1 on 5 matching bases. The receptor's source is an adult in good health. Sequenced here: peripheral blood, sampled on day 0 of AZD1222 vaccination. The CDR3 sequence: CAISGGGSGNTIYF. CDR3 nucleotide sequence: TGTGCCATCAGTGGGGGGGGATCTGGAAACACCATATATTTT.